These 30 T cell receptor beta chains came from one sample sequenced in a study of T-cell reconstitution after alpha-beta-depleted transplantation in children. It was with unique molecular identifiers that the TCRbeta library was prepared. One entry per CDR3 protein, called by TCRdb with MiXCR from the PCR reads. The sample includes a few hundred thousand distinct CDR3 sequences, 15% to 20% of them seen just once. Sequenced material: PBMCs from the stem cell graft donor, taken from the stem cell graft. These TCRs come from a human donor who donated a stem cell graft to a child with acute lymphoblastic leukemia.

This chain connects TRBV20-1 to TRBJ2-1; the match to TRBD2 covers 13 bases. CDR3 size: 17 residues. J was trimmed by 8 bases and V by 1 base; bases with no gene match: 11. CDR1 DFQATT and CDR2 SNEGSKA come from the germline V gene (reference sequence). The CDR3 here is CSARVEWGLAGYDEQFF. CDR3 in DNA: TGCAGTGCTAGAGTGGAGTGGGGACTAGCGGGATACGATGAGCAGTTCTTC.

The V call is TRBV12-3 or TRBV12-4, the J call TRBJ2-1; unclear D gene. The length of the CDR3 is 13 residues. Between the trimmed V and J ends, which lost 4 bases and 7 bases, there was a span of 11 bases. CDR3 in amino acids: CASSSSDLNEQFF. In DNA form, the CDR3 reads TGTGCCAGCAGTTCGAGCGACCTGAATGAGCAGTTCTTC.

As DNA, the CDR3 is TGTGCCACCAGCAGACTAACTGGCGGGAGATCTAATGAGCAGTTCTTC. Translation gives CATSRLTGGRSNEQFF. The chain employs TRBV15 and TRBJ2-1; 7 bases line up with TRBD2. Germline trimming cut 2 bases from V and 7 bases from J; bases unmatched to any gene: 11. This CDR3 has 16 amino acids. Germline V gene sequence: CDR1 LNHNV, CDR2 YYDKDF (reference sequence).

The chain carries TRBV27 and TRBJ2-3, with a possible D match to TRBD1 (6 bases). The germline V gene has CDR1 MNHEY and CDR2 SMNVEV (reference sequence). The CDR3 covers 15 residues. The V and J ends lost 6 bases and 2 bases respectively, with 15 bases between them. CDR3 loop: CASRGDRTITDTQYF. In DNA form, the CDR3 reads TGTGCCAGCAGGGGCGACAGGACAATCACAGATACGCAGTATTTT.

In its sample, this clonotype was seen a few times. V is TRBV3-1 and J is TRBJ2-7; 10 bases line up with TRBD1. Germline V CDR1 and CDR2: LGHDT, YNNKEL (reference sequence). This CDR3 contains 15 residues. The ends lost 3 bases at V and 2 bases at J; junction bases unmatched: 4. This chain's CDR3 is CASSHGQGDAYEQYF. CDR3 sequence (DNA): TGTGCCAGCAGCCACGGACAGGGGGACGCCTACGAGCAGTACTTC.

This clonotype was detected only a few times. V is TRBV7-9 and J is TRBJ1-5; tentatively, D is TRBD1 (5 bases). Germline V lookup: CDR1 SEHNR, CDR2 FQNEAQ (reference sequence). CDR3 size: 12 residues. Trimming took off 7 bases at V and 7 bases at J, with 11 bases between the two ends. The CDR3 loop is CASTLWGQPQHF. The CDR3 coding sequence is TGTGCCAGCACGCTTTGGGGCCAGCCCCAGCATTTT.

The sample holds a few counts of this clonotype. Written as DNA, the CDR3 is TGTGCCAGCAGCACTTGGGACAGGGTGACTGAAGCTTTCTTT. Translation: CASSTWDRVTEAFF. The rearrangement links TRBV11-1 to TRBJ1-1; TRBD1 matches 9 bases. The CDR3 length is 14 residues. V shed 5 bases, J shed 5 bases, and the junction held 6 bases outside the gene matches. The germline V gene has CDR1 SGHAT and CDR2 FQDESV (reference sequence).

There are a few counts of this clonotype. CDR3 nucleotide sequence: TGTGCCAGCAGCGTACGACTCAGGGGGGGCGCAGATACGCAGTATTTT. Its protein is CASSVRLRGGADTQYF. V and J are TRBV9 and TRBJ2-3; D is possibly TRBD1 or TRBD2 (7 bases each). This CDR3 comprises 16 residues. V was shortened by 1 base and J by 4 bases, with 16 bases between the two germline ends. Germline V lookup: CDR1 SGDLS, CDR2 YYNGEE.

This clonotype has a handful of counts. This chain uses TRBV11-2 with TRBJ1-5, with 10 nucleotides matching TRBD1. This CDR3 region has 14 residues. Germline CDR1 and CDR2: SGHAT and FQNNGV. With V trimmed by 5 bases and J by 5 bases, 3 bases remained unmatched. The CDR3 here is CASSLTGGDQPQHF. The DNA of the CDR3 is TGTGCCAGCAGCCTGACAGGGGGCGATCAGCCCCAGCATTTT.

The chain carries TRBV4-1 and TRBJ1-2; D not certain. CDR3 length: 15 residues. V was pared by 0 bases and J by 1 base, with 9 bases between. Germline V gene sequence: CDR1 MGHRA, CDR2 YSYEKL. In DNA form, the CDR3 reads TGCGCCAGCAGCCAAGAATATCCGATTAACTATGGCTACACCTTC. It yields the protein CASSQEYPINYGYTF.

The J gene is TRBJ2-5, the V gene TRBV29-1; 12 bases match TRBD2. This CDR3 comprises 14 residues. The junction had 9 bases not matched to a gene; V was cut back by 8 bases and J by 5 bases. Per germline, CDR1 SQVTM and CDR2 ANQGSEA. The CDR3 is CSTLTSGRGETQYF. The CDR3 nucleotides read TGCAGCACACTGACTAGCGGGAGAGGGGAGACCCAGTACTTC.

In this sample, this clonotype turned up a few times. CDR3 amino acids: CATHTSGRSNEQFF. In nucleotides, the CDR3 is TGTGCCACCCACACTAGCGGGAGGTCCAATGAGCAGTTCTTC. The genes are TRBV25-1 and TRBJ2-1, with TRBD2 matching 12 bases. The ends lost 10 bases at V and 6 bases at J; junction bases unmatched: 7. CDR1 MGHDK and CDR2 SYGVNS come from the germline V gene. The CDR3 sequence is 14 residues long.

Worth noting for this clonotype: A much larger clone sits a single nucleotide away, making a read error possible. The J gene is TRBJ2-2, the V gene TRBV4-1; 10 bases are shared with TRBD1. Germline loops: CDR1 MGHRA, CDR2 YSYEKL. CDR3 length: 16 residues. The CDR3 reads CASSQRTGGDTAELFF. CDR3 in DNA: TGCGCCAGCAGCCAGCGGACAGGGGGGGACACCGCGGAGCTGTTTTTT.

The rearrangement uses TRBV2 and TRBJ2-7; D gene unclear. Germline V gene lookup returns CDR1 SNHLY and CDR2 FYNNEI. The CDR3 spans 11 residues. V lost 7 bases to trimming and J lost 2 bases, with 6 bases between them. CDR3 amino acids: CASILAYEQYF. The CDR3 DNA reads TGTGCCAGCATTTTAGCCTACGAGCAGTACTTC.

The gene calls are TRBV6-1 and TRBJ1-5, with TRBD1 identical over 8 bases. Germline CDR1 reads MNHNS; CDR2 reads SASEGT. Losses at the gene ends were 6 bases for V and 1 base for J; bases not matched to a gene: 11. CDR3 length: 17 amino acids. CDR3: CASRARDRPGSNQPQHF. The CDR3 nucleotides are TGTGCCAGCAGAGCCCGGGACAGGCCAGGGAGCAATCAGCCCCAGCATTTT.

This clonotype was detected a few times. The DNA of the CDR3 is TGTGCCACCTCTGGGGCCAAGAACACTGAAGCTTTCTTT. Translation gives CATSGAKNTEAFF. The chain recombines TRBV24-1 with TRBJ1-1; perhaps TRBD1 as D (5 bases). CDR1 and CDR2 (germline): KGHDR, SFDVKD. The V and J ends lost 9 bases and 1 base respectively, with 11 bases between them. This CDR3 is built from 13 residues.

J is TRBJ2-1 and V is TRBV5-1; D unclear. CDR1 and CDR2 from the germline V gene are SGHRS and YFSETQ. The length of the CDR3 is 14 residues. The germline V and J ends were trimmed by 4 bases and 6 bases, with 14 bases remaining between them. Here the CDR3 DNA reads TGCGCCAGCAGCGACGGTAGTTTCGGCAATGAGCAGTTCTTC. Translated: CASSDGSFGNEQFF.

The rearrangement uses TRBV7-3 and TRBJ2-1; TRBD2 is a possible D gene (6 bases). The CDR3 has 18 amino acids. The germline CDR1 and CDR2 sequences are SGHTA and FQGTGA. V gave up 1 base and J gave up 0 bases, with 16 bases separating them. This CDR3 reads CASSLRGSSGTSYNEQFF. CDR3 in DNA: TGTGCCAGCAGCTTAAGGGGAAGTAGCGGAACCTCCTACAATGAGCAGTTCTTC. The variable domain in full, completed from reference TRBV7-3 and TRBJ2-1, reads GAGVSQTPSNKVTEKGKYVELRCDPISGHTALYWYRQSLGQGPEFLIYFQGTGAADDSGLPNDRFFAVRPEGSVSTLKIQRTERGDSAVYLCASSLRGSSGTSYNEQFFGPGTRLTVL.

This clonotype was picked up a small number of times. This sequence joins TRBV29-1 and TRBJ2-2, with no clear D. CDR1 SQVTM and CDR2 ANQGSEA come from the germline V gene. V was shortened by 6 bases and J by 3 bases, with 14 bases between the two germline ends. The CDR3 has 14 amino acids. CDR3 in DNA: TGCAGCGTGGCCCCGGACCTGTACACCGGGGAGCTGTTTTTT. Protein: CSVAPDLYTGELFF.

The CDR3 loop is CASSLILRRGGTEAFF. DNA of the CDR3: TGTGCCAGCAGTTTAATTTTAAGGCGGGGAGGCACTGAAGCTTTCTTT. The chain couples TRBV12-3 or TRBV12-4 to TRBJ1-1, with unresolved D. V was clipped by 2 bases and J by 4 bases, with 17 bases between them. The CDR3 is 16 amino acids.

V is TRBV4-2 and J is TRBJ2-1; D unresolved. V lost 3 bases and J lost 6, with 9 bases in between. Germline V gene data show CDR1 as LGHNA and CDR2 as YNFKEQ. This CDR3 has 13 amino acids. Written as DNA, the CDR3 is TGTGCCAGCAGCCAGACAATGGCCAATGAGCAGTTCTTC. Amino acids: CASSQTMANEQFF.

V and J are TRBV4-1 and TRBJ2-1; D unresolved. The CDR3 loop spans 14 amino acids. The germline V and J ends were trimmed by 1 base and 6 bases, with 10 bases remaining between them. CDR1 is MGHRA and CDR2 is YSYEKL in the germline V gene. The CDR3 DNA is TGCGCCAGCAGCCAAGGTACGGGCACCAATGAGCAGTTCTTC. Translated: CASSQGTGTNEQFF.

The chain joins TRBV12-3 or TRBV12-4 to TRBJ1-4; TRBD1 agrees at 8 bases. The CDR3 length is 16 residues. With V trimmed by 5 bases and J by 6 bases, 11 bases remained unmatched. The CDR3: CASSQTPGGVDEKLFF. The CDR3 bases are TGTGCCAGCAGTCAGACCCCAGGGGGCGTAGATGAAAAACTGTTTTTT.

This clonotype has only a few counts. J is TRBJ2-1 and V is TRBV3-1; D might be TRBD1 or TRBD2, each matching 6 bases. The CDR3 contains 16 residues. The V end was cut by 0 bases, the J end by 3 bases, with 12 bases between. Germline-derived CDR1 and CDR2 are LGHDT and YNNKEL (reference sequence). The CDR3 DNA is TGTGCCAGCAGCCAAGAAAGGGGGGTTCTCTACAATGAGCAGTTCTTC. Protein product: CASSQERGVLYNEQFF.

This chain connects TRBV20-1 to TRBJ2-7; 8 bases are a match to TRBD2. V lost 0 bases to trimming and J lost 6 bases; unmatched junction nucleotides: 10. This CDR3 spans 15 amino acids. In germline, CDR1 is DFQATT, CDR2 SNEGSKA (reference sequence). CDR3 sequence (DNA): TGCAGTGCTAGAGACGATGGCGGGAGGACCCCCGAGCAGTACTTC. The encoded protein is CSARDDGGRTPEQYF.

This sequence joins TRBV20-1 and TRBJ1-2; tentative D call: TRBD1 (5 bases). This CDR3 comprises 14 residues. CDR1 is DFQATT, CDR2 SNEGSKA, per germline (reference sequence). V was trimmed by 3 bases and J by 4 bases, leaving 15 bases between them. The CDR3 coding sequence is TGCAGTGCTAGCTCCCGGGGCTCCACCTATGGCTACACCTTC. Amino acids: CSASSRGSTYGYTF.

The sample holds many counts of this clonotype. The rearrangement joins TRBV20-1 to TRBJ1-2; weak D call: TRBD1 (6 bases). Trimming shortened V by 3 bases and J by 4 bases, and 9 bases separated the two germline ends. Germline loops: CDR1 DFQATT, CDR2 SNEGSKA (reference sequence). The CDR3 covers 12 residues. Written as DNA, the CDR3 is TGCAGTGCTAGTCCGGACAGCTATGGCTACACCTTC. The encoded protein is CSASPDSYGYTF.

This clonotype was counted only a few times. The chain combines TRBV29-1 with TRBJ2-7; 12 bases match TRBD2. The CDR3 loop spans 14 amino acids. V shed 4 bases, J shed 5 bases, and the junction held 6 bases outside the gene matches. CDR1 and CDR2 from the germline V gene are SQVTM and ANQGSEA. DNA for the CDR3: TGCAGCGTTGTTAATAGACTAGCGGGAGACGAGCAGTACTTC. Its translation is CSVVNRLAGDEQYF.

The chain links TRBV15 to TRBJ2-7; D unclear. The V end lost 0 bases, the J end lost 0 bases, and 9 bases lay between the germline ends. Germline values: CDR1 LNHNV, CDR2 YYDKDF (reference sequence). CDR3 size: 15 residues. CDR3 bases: TGTGCCACCAGCAGAGAACAGACGCTCTCCTACGAGCAGTACTTC. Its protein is CATSREQTLSYEQYF.

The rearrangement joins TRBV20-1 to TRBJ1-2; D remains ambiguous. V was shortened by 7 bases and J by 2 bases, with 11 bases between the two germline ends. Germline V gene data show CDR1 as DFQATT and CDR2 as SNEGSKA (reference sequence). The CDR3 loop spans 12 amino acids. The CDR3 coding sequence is TGCAGTGATAGGGTGGCAAACTATGGCTACACCTTC. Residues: CSDRVANYGYTF.